A single sample is the source of the 17 T cell receptor beta chains below, sequenced in a study of molecular identifiers for immune sequencing clone quantification. TCRdb used MiXCR to reprocess the PCR reads, holding one entry per CDR3 protein. The data show 460,000 or so distinct CDR3 sequences, with about 22% seen just once and around 0.84% held by the top ten. The sample was naive CD8+ T cells from blood, with Jurkat cell RNA spiked in. Sample subset: FACS-sorted CD8+CD4-CCR7+CD45RA+ naive T cells. The receptors shown here come from a human donor in good health. Some libraries in this study had Jurkat cell RNA spiked in.

In its sample, this clonotype was seen a few times. With a much larger clone just one base away, this may be a read error. This CDR3 is missing its conserved last phenylalanine or tryptophan, likely due to a read error. The V and J genes are TRBV6-1 and TRBJ2-7; no clear D gene. CDR1 is MNHNS, CDR2 SASEGT, per germline. V lost 2 bases and J 4 bases, leaving 3 bases between the germline ends. The length of the CDR3 is 11 residues. The CDR3 bases are TGTGCCAGCAGTGAATCATACGAGCAGTACCTC. Its translation is CASSESYEQYL.

In its sample, this clonotype was seen a few times. This chain joins TRBV27 and TRBJ2-7; D perhaps matches TRBD1 (8 bases). With 8 bases removed from V and 3 bases from J, the gap between germline ends came to 14 bases. The length of the CDR3 is 13 residues. The V gene's germline CDR1 is MNHEY and CDR2 SMNVEV (reference sequence). The CDR3 protein is CASAYRGGYEQYF. The CDR3 nucleotides are TGTGCCAGCGCATACAGGGGGGGCTACGAGCAGTACTTC.

This clonotype was counted ten times or more. V gene TRBV5-6 combines with J gene TRBJ1-1; D is perhaps TRBD1 (6 bases). V lost 6 bases and J lost 1, with 13 bases in between. This CDR3 comprises 14 residues. Looked up from germline, CDR1 is SGHDT and CDR2 is YYEEEE. CDR3 protein: CASTTRGSNTEAFF. The CDR3, as DNA: TGTGCCAGCACAACGAGGGGGTCGAACACTGAAGCTTTCTTT.

This chain uses TRBV25-1 with TRBJ2-7; 7 bases map to TRBD1. The length of the CDR3 is 16 residues. Germline V gives CDR1 MGHDK, CDR2 SYGVNS. V shed 2 bases and J 3 bases; nucleotides not matched to a gene: 10. The CDR3 is CASSEPGQPLHYEQYF. The CDR3 bases are TGTGCCAGCAGTGAACCGGGACAGCCACTACACTACGAGCAGTACTTC.

This clonotype was recorded at least ten times. The rearrangement uses TRBV28 and TRBJ2-4, with TRBD1 as a possible D gene (6 bases). CDR1 and CDR2 from the germline V gene are MDHEN and SYDVKM. The V gene lost 3 bases and the J gene lost 12 bases, with 15 bases spanning the gap. The CDR3 is made up of 13 amino acids. The chain's CDR3 is CASSLGRDNAQYF. CDR3 nucleotides: TGTGCCAGCAGTTTGGGCAGGGACAACGCTCAGTACTTC.

This rearrangement joins TRBV19 to TRBJ2-7, with 7 bases matching TRBD1. The CDR3 is 14 amino acids. The V gene end was trimmed by 6 bases and the J gene end by 3 bases; junction bases not matched to a gene: 8. Germline V gene data show CDR1 as LNHDA and CDR2 as SQIVND (reference sequence). CDR3 region: CASRPRGIVYEQYF. The CDR3, as DNA: TGTGCCAGTAGACCCAGGGGGATCGTCTACGAGCAGTACTTC.

This clonotype was counted only a few times. The genes are TRBV30 and TRBJ1-3; tentatively, D is TRBD1 (6 bases). V lost 0 bases, J lost 3 bases, and 15 bases lay in between. Germline CDR1 GTSNPN, CDR2 SVGIG (reference sequence). The CDR3 spans 16 residues. This chain's CDR3 is CAWSVLRDTYGNTIYF. CDR3 coding DNA: TGTGCCTGGAGTGTGCTCCGGGACACCTATGGAAACACCATATATTTT.

Comments on this clonotype: This sequence may be a read error, since a much larger clone differs from it by one base. This chain uses TRBV5-6 with TRBJ2-5; D uncertain. Germline V gives CDR1 SGHDT, CDR2 YYEEEE. The CDR3 is 15 amino acids. DNA for the CDR3: TGTGCCAGCAGCTTGGTGGCAGGCGTACAAGAGGCCCAGTACTTC. It codes for CASSLVAGVQEAQYF.

The chain couples TRBV28 to TRBJ2-7; D perhaps matches TRBD1 (7 bases). Germline V CDR1 and CDR2: MDHEN, SYDVKM. The CDR3 is made up of 16 amino acids. V dropped 5 bases and J dropped 7 bases, with 24 bases sitting between them. DNA of the CDR3: TGTGCCAGCAGTCCTCAATTATGGAGGGGGCGATGGGAGCAGTACTTC. This sequence encodes CASSPQLWRGRWEQYF.

This clonotype was counted between two and nine times. The chain has TRBV10-2 and TRBJ1-1, with D uncertain. Germline CDR1 reads WSHSY; CDR2 reads SAAADI. The germline V and J ends were trimmed by 3 bases and 4 bases, with 12 bases remaining between them. This CDR3 is 14 amino acids long. The chain's CDR3 is CASSDVAWGTEAFF. DNA of the CDR3: TGCGCCAGCAGTGATGTTGCTTGGGGCACTGAAGCTTTCTTT.

This clonotype was observed a few times. The chain carries TRBV4-1 and TRBJ2-7; D might be TRBD1 (6 bases). The germline V gene encodes CDR1 MGHRA and CDR2 YSYEKL. The CDR3 contains 17 residues. Trimming cost V 4 bases and J 3 bases, with 22 bases left between them. The CDR3 coding sequence is TGCGCCAGCAGCCCCGATGGACCGACAGGAAGTTTCTACGAGCAGTACTTC. As protein: CASSPDGPTGSFYEQYF.

This clonotype was detected many times. V and J are TRBV7-9 and TRBJ2-7; tentatively, D is TRBD1 (6 bases). The V gene lost 1 base and the J gene lost 2 bases, with 12 bases spanning the gap. The V gene's germline CDR1 is SEHNR and CDR2 FQNEAQ (reference sequence). The CDR3 is made up of 15 amino acids. The DNA of the CDR3 is TGTGCCAGCAGCTTAGTAGGGGGTAGCGCCTACGAGCAGTACTTC. This translates into CASSLVGGSAYEQYF. The full variable domain, completed using reference TRBV7-9 and TRBJ2-7, is DTGVSQNPRHKITKRGQNVTFRCDPISEHNRLYWYRQTLGQGPEFLTYFQNEAQLEKSRLLSDRFSAERPKGSFSTLEIQRTEQGDSAMYLCASSLVGGSAYEQYFGPGTRLTVT.

This clonotype has ten or more counts. The genes are TRBV7-6 and TRBJ2-7, with a tentative D call TRBD1 (6 bases). The CDR3 is made up of 15 amino acids. V lost 5 bases and J lost 2, with 16 bases in between. Germline V gene lookup returns CDR1 SGHVS and CDR2 FNYEAQ. CDR3 region: CASSPAGTQPYEQYF. The CDR3 nucleotides are TGTGCCAGCAGCCCCGCCGGGACACAGCCCTACGAGCAGTACTTC.

The rearrangement links TRBV7-6 to TRBJ2-7; D ambiguous. The length of the CDR3 is 14 residues. The V and J ends lost 5 bases and 5 bases respectively, with 16 bases between them. CDR1 and CDR2 from the germline V gene are SGHVS and FNYEAQ. The CDR3, as DNA: TGTGCCAGCAGCCAGAAATTCAATGCTGACGAGCAGTACTTC. This codes for CASSQKFNADEQYF.

This clonotype was recorded at least ten times. The rearrangement links TRBV9 to TRBJ2-3, with TRBD2 identical over 8 bases. The CDR3 consists of 15 residues. V lost 4 bases to trimming and J lost 1 base; unmatched junction nucleotides: 5. Germline V gene sequence: CDR1 SGDLS, CDR2 YYNGEE. The CDR3, as DNA: TGTGCCAGCAGCTCCCCGCGGGGGGGCACAGATACGCAGTATTTT. Protein product: CASSSPRGGTDTQYF.

This clonotype has a count of ten or more. V is TRBV6-6 and J is TRBJ1-1; 11 positions match TRBD1. Germline loops: CDR1 MNHNY, CDR2 SVGAGI (reference sequence). The CDR3 contains 15 residues. Trimming cost V 7 bases and J 0 bases; bases outside gene matches: 4. CDR3 nucleotide sequence: TGTGCCAGCAAACTGGGACAGGGGGTGAACACTGAAGCTTTCTTT. Its translation: CASKLGQGVNTEAFF.

V gene TRBV12-2 combines with J gene TRBJ2-7. TRBV12-2 corresponds to a pseudogene. The CDR3 runs to 15 residues. The CDR3 loop reads CASRLVEQPHYEQYF. The CDR3 DNA reads TGTGCAAGTCGCTTAGTAGAGCAGCCGCACTACGAGCAGTACTTC.